This T cell receptor beta chain originates from a study of long-term antiretroviral therapy in people with HIV (dated by TCRdb to between 2021 and 2022). With regard to the full study: The earliest samples were collected approximately a decade before the 2015 WHO recommendation for immediate ART, a period when ART was typically delayed until CD4 counts fell. A total of 192 cryopreserved PBMC samples were contributed to the cohort by 30 adults with confirmed HIV infection, with samples collected serially over a mean of 6 years (range 1-12). Of the 30 or so participants with HIV, 10 to 11 were female. No cross-contamination during QIAcube processing was seen in test extractions of a monoclonal T-cell line run alongside 30 to 35 polyclonal samples. A retrospective serial study tested whether ART initiation and durable HIV suppression were associated with changes in peripheral blood TRB repertoire composition and diversity.

General study outcomes and caveats: The repertoire was dominated across all time points by expanded TRB clones identified before ART initiation, although this dominance was seen to fluctuate and to decrease in many PLHIV after ART. Because PBMC availability was limited, only the TCR beta chain was sequenced, with no alpha chain pairing. Inferences about post-ART repertoire changes were limited because no data were available on ART adherence, viral resistance or therapy changes. Because pre-ART samples had limited cell numbers, unsorted PBMC were profiled rather than sorted CD4+ and CD8+ T cells. ART initiation was associated with a significant increase in TRB diversity, but diversity stayed significantly below transplant donor controls even after long-term ART. The samples span the years 2004 to 2017, and the ART regimens used may be less effective than current regimens. CDR3 length ranges in HIV repertoires were narrower than in controls, and network structure suggested an antigen-experienced repertoire with only a slight naive shift after ART.

To be included, a participant needed at least one PBMC sample from before ART initiation plus at least two post-ART samples. All participants with HIV were treated in the United States of America. Before DNA extraction, cryopreserved samples containing roughly 0.85-11 million PBMC were thawed and washed. At the time of the earliest PBMC sample, participants with HIV were aged between about 23 and 54 years. PBMC samples were contributed by each participant from 1-4 timepoints before ART initiation and 2-8 timepoints after ART initiation, with a median of 7 samples. Serial HIV viral load, CD4+ T-cell count, ART history and demographic data were obtained for every participant. A Qiagen kit on a QIAcube was used to extract genomic DNA from unsorted PBMC, with samples processed in batches of 12. The germline V end is reduced by 0 bases and the J end by 1 base; junction bases left unmatched: 5. Spanning cysteine to phenylalanine, the CDR3 consists of 17 amino acids. Just CDR3 DNA is preserved here, 51 bases in frame from base 1. The germline V gene specifies LGHNA as CDR1 and YSLEER as CDR2.

The immunoSEQ hsTCRB v3.0 assay was used at survey level resolution for TRB variable region sequencing. A depth of about 40,000-50,000 T-cell genomes per sample was targeted for TRB sequencing. Pooled TRB libraries were sequenced on an Illumina MiSeq with a v3 150-cycle kit. Turning to the authors' computational methods: Analysis of repertoires was carried out in R inside a reproducible Nextflow workflow spanning QC, data transformation and analysis. LymphoSeq2, an R package for AIRR-Seq data exploration, was used to implement custom analyses. After excluding several samples that yielded fewer than 5000 total TRB sequences, approximately 170 HIV repertoires remained for analysis. Of the 188 retained HIV repertoires, approximately 60 were collected before and 120 to 130 after ART initiation. Each repertoire was downsampled to 5000 TRB nucleotide sequences, and summary statistics were averaged across 100 downsampling iterations. TRB sequences were retained for analysis only if CDR3 regions of at least seven amino acids were present. Diversity was measured with a Shannon entropy-derived clonality score and the Gini coefficient. Repertoire networks linked the top 5000 CDR3 amino acid sequences whenever two sequences differed by an edit distance of one. GLIPH2 predicted antigen specificity groups and MHC restriction for TRB CDR3 amino acid sequences. Known CMV, EBV, HIV or tissue antigen associations were flagged by matching CDR3 amino acid sequences against VDJdb and McPAS-TCR. Pre-ART, post-ART and control groups were compared with Wilcoxon signed-rank tests and Holm-Bonferroni correction. The table was pulled from immuneACCESS by TCRdb, which kept in-frame rearrangements only. Such tables lose some clones; where checked, under half of the loss comes from unresolved V genes, and the rest has no known cause. V, J and clone size were drawn from that table, and D and trimming were deduced from the DNA. The sample table shows 20,000 to 25,000 clones, and approximately 80% are seen once. Around 18% of the sample lies in the top ten.

Regarding this clone: There is no known antigen for this receptor. No quality values exist for individual bases; no much larger clone is one base distant.

This receptor was taken from a middle-aged man with HIV. The sequencing here drew on unsorted PBMCs, taken 0.5 years before starting antiretroviral therapy. The chain joins TRBV4-3 to TRBJ2-1; 8 of the junction bases match TRBD1. In nucleotides, the sequence is TGCGCCAGCAGCCAAGATCTGAGACAGGGGTCCTACAATGAGCAGTTCTTC. This translates into CASSQDLRQGSYNEQFF.